This T cell receptor (beta chain) was captured in a study of T cell repertoires in ileal Crohn's disease. As for time point: neoterminal ileum biopsy at postoperative endoscopy, about 6 months after surgery. Included were adult ileal or ileocolonic Crohn's patients indicated for ileocolonic resection. Study-level results: Mucosal expansions were suggested to be mainly CD8 T cells. Endoscopic recurrence occurred in every patient whose clonality exceeded 26.8%.

With 1 base removed from V and 4 bases from J, the gap between germline ends came to 4 bases. This CDR3 region has 12 residues. Germline loops: CDR1 MGHDK, CDR2 SYGVNS. Per sample, roughly 500 nanograms of biopsy DNA were TCRB immunosequenced. The data were produced by immunoSEQ multiplex PCR, yet TCRdb's version contains in-frame clones alone and is incomplete. The profile covers 55,000 to 65,000 clones, with roughly nine tenths appearing a single time and about 1.9% taken by the ten largest. In regard to this clone: The antigen is not known.

The sequenced sample was ileal tissue. The chain employs TRBV25-1 and TRBJ1-1; D is unclear. The TCR was taken from an adult with Crohn's disease. As DNA, the CDR3 is TGTGCCAGCAGTGAATCAGTCACTGAAGCTTTCTTT. It codes for CASSESVTEAFF.